Each of the 8 T cell receptor beta chains below was sequenced from the same sample in a study of blood T cell repertoires in COVID-19. Repertoires were generated with immunoSEQ multiplex PCR, while TCRdb's copy carries only in-frame clones and drops some. Altogether tens of thousands of clones are present, around nine tenths being singletons, with the ten largest covering roughly 4.2%. Sequences were obtained from peripheral blood. These receptors all stem from a man aged 40-49 years with COVID-19, enrolled during active disease.

This chain links TRBV19 with TRBJ2-3; a possible D gene is TRBD1 (8 bases). Trimming shortened V by 6 bases and J by 6 bases, and 16 bases separated the two germline ends. The CDR3 spans 14 residues. Germline CDR1 is LNHDA and CDR2 is SQIVND (reference sequence). The CDR3 DNA is TGTGCCAGTAGAAAACAGGGGGGGGCGGATACGCAGTATTTT. Protein product: CASRKQGGADTQYF.

The rearrangement uses TRBV2 and TRBJ1-2; TRBD1 matches 7 bases. Germline lookup yields CDR1 SNHLY and CDR2 FYNNEI. With 6 bases clipped from V and 0 bases from J, the junction kept 7 bases outside the gene matches. The CDR3 consists of 15 residues. CDR3 DNA: TGTGCCAGCAGGACAGGGACAGCGACTAACTATGGCTACACCTTC. This encodes CASRTGTATNYGYTF.

This chain joins TRBV12-3 or TRBV12-4 and TRBJ2-1; a weak D match, TRBD2 (5 bases). The CDR3 extends over 11 amino acids. Trimming took off 5 bases at V and 10 bases at J, with 9 bases between the two ends. The DNA for the CDR3 is TGTGCCAGCAGTGGAGAGCGGGAGCAGTTCTTC. The encoded protein is CASSGEREQFF.

The rearrangement uses TRBV28 and TRBJ1-2, with 9 bases fitting TRBD1. V lost 4 bases, J lost 5 bases, and 8 bases stayed unmatched. The CDR3 sequence is 15 residues long. CDR1 and CDR2 from the germline V gene are MDHEN and SYDVKM. CDR3 DNA: TGTGCCAGCAGTTCCCCGACAGGGGGTAGTTATGGCTACACCTTC. Encoded protein: CASSSPTGGSYGYTF.

J is TRBJ2-3 and V is TRBV29-1; 9 nucleotides align to TRBD1. Germline CDR1 SQVTM, CDR2 ANQGSEA. Unmatched junction bases numbered 7, after V lost 6 bases and J lost 6 bases. The CDR3 length is 13 residues. CDR3 sequence: CSVSGTGHDTQYF. The CDR3 DNA sequence: TGCAGCGTCTCAGGGACAGGGCACGATACGCAGTATTTT.

The rearrangement joins TRBV6-6 to TRBJ2-1; 10 nucleotides agree with TRBD2. V lost 6 bases and J lost 7; bases outside the gene matches: 9. CDR3 length: 15 residues. CDR1 is MNHNY, CDR2 SVGAGI, per germline (reference sequence). CDR3 nucleotide sequence: TGTGCCAGCAGCCCTAGCGGGGGCTCCGGGAATGAGCAGTTCTTC. It is translated as CASSPSGGSGNEQFF.

The gene calls are TRBV27 and TRBJ2-3; 9 bases line up with TRBD2. Losses at the gene ends were 3 bases for V and 2 bases for J; bases not matched to a gene: 6. Per germline, CDR1 MNHEY and CDR2 SMNVEV (reference sequence). This CDR3 is built from 16 residues. The CDR3 coding sequence is TGTGCCAGCAGTTTCGGCCAGCGGGGGGACACAGATACGCAGTATTTT. This encodes CASSFGQRGDTDTQYF.

The J gene is TRBJ2-2, the V gene TRBV7-9; perhaps TRBD1 as D (5 bases). The CDR3 runs 13 residues. Trimming cost V 8 bases and J 1 base, with 8 bases left between them. CDR1 is SEHNR and CDR2 is FQNEAQ in the germline V gene (reference sequence). The CDR3: CASGRGNTGELFF. CDR3 bases: TGTGCCAGCGGAAGGGGGAACACCGGGGAGCTGTTTTTT.